Below are 13 T cell receptor beta chains sequenced from a single sample in a study of blood T cells in healthy people across ages. Alongside a J-beta primer mix, a sample-barcoded 5' primer served in a second PCR lasting 7 to 11 cycles. TCRdb used MiXCR to reprocess the 5' RACE reads, holding one entry per CDR3 protein. The table includes around 790,000 distinct CDR3 sequences, 40% to 50% detected once. The material sequenced was blood. These receptors were obtained from a man aged 60-69 years in good health.

In nucleotides, the CDR3 is TGCGCCAGCAGCTTGGAGGGACAGGGGGCCCCGCAGTATTTT. Residues: CASSLEGQGAPQYF. This rearrangement joins TRBV5-1 to TRBJ2-3, with TRBD1 identical over 12 bases. The CDR3 spans 14 residues. The trim removed 0 bases at V and 10 bases at J, leaving 3 bases unmatched. Germline CDR1 SGHRS, CDR2 YFSETQ.

The chain is built from TRBV10-3 and TRBJ2-3; TRBD2 matches at 11 bases. Germline CDR1 is ENHRY and CDR2 is SYGVKD. CDR3 length: 17 residues. With 3 bases clipped from V and 0 bases from J, the junction kept 5 bases outside the gene matches. The CDR3 here is CAISEGVAGGSTDTQYF. The CDR3 nucleotides read TGTGCCATCAGTGAAGGGGTAGCGGGGGGGAGCACAGATACGCAGTATTTT.

CDR3 loop: CASSHSPGLGEQYF. The CDR3 nucleotides read TGTGCCAGCAGCCATTCTCCAGGGCTAGGCGAGCAGTACTTC. This sequence joins TRBV3-1 and TRBJ2-7, with D maybe TRBD1 (5 bases). The CDR3 length is 14 residues. The germline V and J ends were trimmed by 3 bases and 6 bases, with 15 bases remaining between them. CDR1 is LGHDT, CDR2 YNNKEL, per germline (reference sequence).

This clonotype appeared a few times. The chain joins TRBV3-1 to TRBJ2-4, with 10 nucleotides matching TRBD1. V was pared by 0 bases and J by 1 base, with 6 bases of the junction left unmatched. Germline V gene data show CDR1 as LGHDT and CDR2 as YNNKEL (reference sequence). The CDR3 is 18 amino acids. For the CDR3, the DNA is TGTGCCAGCAGCCAAGATGAGGGGACAGGGGTCGCCAAAAACATTCAGTACTTC. This codes for CASSQDEGTGVAKNIQYF.

Only a few counts were recorded for this clonotype. This chain connects TRBV9 to TRBJ2-6; 7 bases fit TRBD1. Germline V gene sequence: CDR1 SGDLS, CDR2 YYNGEE. V lost 0 bases, J lost 0 bases, and 3 bases stayed unmatched. The CDR3 runs 17 residues. The CDR3 is CASSVGDSTSGANVLTF. CDR3 coding DNA: TGTGCCAGCAGCGTAGGGGACAGTACCTCTGGGGCCAACGTCCTGACTTTC.

This clonotype was observed a few times. The genes are TRBV18 and TRBJ2-5; 8 bases map to TRBD1. CDR1 and CDR2 from the germline V gene are KGHSH and LQKENI. The CDR3 runs to 16 residues. The trim removed 2 bases at V and 1 base at J, leaving 6 bases unmatched. The CDR3 nucleotides are TGTGCCAGCTCACCATGGGGACAGGTAACCCAAGAGACCCAGTACTTC. Translating gives CASSPWGQVTQETQYF.

This clonotype was seen a handful of times. A clone one base away is much larger, so this may be a read error. This chain uses TRBV7-2 with TRBJ2-7, with 7 bases lining up with TRBD1. Germline V lookup: CDR1 SGHTA, CDR2 FQGNSA. This CDR3 has 13 amino acids. The CDR3 DNA follows: TGTGCCGGCAGCCGGGACAGCTCCTACGAGCAGTACTTC. It is translated as CAGSRDSSYEQYF.

CDR3 nucleotide sequence: TGTGCCAGCAGCTCCCGCGGGAGTAACACTGAAGCTTTCTTT. Protein product: CASSSRGSNTEAFF. V and J are TRBV5-5 and TRBJ1-1, with no clear D. The CDR3 has 14 amino acids. With 3 bases removed from V and 2 bases from J, the gap between germline ends came to 11 bases. The germline V gene has CDR1 SGHKS and CDR2 YYEKEE (reference sequence).

This clonotype was seen more than once but under ten times. The V gene is TRBV7-2, the J gene TRBJ2-4; 10 nucleotides match TRBD1. V shed 1 base, J shed 2 bases, and the junction held 5 bases outside the gene matches. The CDR3 is 17 residues long. Germline V gene data show CDR1 as SGHTA and CDR2 as FQGNSA. This CDR3 is CASSLVGQGMSKNIQYF. The CDR3 nucleotides are TGTGCCAGCAGCTTAGTGGGACAGGGGATGTCCAAAAACATTCAGTACTTC.

This clonotype was recorded a few times. V usage is TRBV6-5 and J usage is TRBJ1-2; D is ambiguous. V dropped 0 bases and J dropped 8 bases, with 19 bases sitting between them. The V gene's germline CDR1 is MNHEY and CDR2 SVGAGI. This CDR3 is built from 16 residues. The CDR3 loop is CASSYSRNSGAGGYTF. The CDR3 DNA follows: TGTGCCAGCAGTTACTCGAGGAACAGCGGAGCTGGAGGCTACACCTTC.

This clonotype was detected only a few times. V is TRBV7-2 and J is TRBJ1-2, with 7 bases aligning to TRBD1. Germline assignment: CDR1 SGHTA and CDR2 FQGNSA. The CDR3 covers 13 residues. Trimming cost V 5 bases and J 7 bases; bases outside gene matches: 7. CDR3: CASSRIDRAGYTF. Written as DNA, the CDR3 is TGTGCCAGCAGCCGAATTGACAGGGCTGGCTACACCTTC. Combining the CDR3 with reference TRBV7-2 and TRBJ1-2 gives the whole variable domain GAGVSQSPSNKVTEKGKDVELRCDPISGHTALYWYRQSLGQGLEFLIYFQGNSAPDKSGLPSDRFSAERTGGSVSTLTIQRTQQEDSAVYLCASSRIDRAGYTFGSGTRLTVV.

A remark on this clonotype: The junction departs from germline at one end; a sequencing error may be responsible. The chain joins TRBV7-2 to TRBJ2-1; the D is unclear. In germline, CDR1 is SGHTA, CDR2 FQGNSA. The CDR3 spans 14 residues. The CDR3 is CASSPPAAYIEQFF. The CDR3 nucleotides read TGTGCCAGCAGCCCACCGGCGGCCTACATTGAGCAGTTCTTC.

The chain employs TRBV20-1 and TRBJ1-4; 11 bases are a match to TRBD1. The CDR3 is made up of 15 amino acids. Germline V gene sequence: CDR1 DFQATT, CDR2 SNEGSKA (reference sequence). J gave up 5 bases and V 6 bases, and 8 bases lay outside the gene matches. The CDR3 is CSALRDRGSNEKLFF. The CDR3 DNA sequence: TGCAGTGCCCTCCGGGACAGGGGGTCGAATGAAAAACTGTTTTTT.